The T cell receptor (beta chain) described here comes from a study of blood T cell repertoires in COVID-19. In the study overall: The United States, Italy and Spain were the sources of the acute and convalescent COVID-19 samples. The analysed material was cDNA or gDNA that came from T cells, B-cell-depleted T cells, or PBMCs.

In the original processing: Reference gene primers were amplified, and this amplification served to estimate nucleated cell counts. Produced via immunoSEQ multiplex PCR; TCRdb's table is partial and in-frame only. The DNA was the basis for D and trimming; V, J and clone size are from that table. The sample holds 150,000 to 200,000 clones; roughly nine tenths are singletons and the top ten take more than 3%. The germline V gene encodes CDR1 MNHEY and CDR2 SVGAGI. Trimming shortened V by 5 bases and J by 4 bases, and 15 bases separated the two germline ends. The length of the CDR3 is 15 residues. This sequence was found in a woman between 65 and 79 years old with acute or convalescent COVID-19. The chain joins TRBV6-5 to TRBJ1-5, with D maybe TRBD1 (6 bases). Sample: peripheral blood. The CDR3 DNA reads TGTGCCAGCAGTCCCTCCGGGACATTGAATCAGCCCCAGCATTTT. Its protein product is CASSPSGTLNQPQHF.